This section outlines one T cell receptor (beta chain) sequence together with its context. Trimming removed 6 bases at V and 5 bases at J, with 10 bases between. The germline gives CDR1 SGHAT, CDR2 FQNNGV. This CDR3 contains 12 residues. Study processing details: Reference gene primer amplification in the assay estimated nucleated cell counts. Using immunoSEQ multiplex PCR, the repertoire was profiled, and TCRdb retains in-frame clones only, with some absent. The V and J calls and clone size come from that table; D and trimming were worked out from the DNA. The data hold 70,000 or so clones, with 82% observed a single time. The record originates from a study of blood T cell repertoires in COVID-19.

The TCR comes from a woman older than 75 with acute or convalescent COVID-19. The sequencing input was peripheral blood. V and J are TRBV11-2 and TRBJ1-1; TRBD1 is a possible D gene (5 bases). The CDR3 loop reads CASRQVRTEAFF. DNA of the CDR3: TGTGCCAGCAGACAGGTTAGGACTGAAGCTTTCTTT.